The 10 T cell receptor beta chains reported below all come from one sample, sequenced in a study of T cells in Graves' hyperthyroidism and ophthalmopathy. The CDR3 regions of TCR beta were amplified from RNA transcripts. A first-round RT-PCR of the TCR CDR3 used the HTBI primer set. One entry per CDR3 protein results from TCRdb running MiXCR on the multiplex PCR reads. The sample shows hundreds of thousands of distinct CDR3 sequences, about 19% of them seen only once. The sample consisted of blood. The receptors come from a woman aged 45-59 years with Graves' hyperthyroidism that later progressed to Graves' ophthalmopathy.

The rearrangement joins TRBV11-1 to TRBJ1-1; D remains unclear. Between the trimmed V and J ends, which lost 7 bases and 1 base, there was a span of 7 bases. This CDR3 is 12 amino acids long. Looked up from germline, CDR1 is SGHAT and CDR2 is FQDESV (reference sequence). This CDR3 is CASKPQNTEAFF. CDR3 coding DNA: TGTGCCAGCAAACCACAGAACACTGAAGCTTTCTTT.

At least ten counts were recorded for this clonotype. V and J are TRBV3-1 and TRBJ1-2; D gene uncertain. The length of the CDR3 is 12 residues. The ends were cut back, 1 base at V and 7 bases at J, with 7 bases in the middle. The germline V gene encodes CDR1 LGHDT and CDR2 YNNKEL (reference sequence). The CDR3 loop reads CASSQVERGYTF. The CDR3 DNA is TGTGCCAGCAGCCAAGTGGAACGTGGCTACACCTTC.

This clonotype was counted ten times or more. The chain joins TRBV20-1 to TRBJ1-1; 8 bases map to TRBD1. Germline V lookup: CDR1 DFQATT, CDR2 SNEGSKA (reference sequence). This CDR3 region has 15 residues. The junction had 16 bases not matched to a gene; V was cut back by 6 bases and J by 7 bases. The CDR3 coding sequence is TGCAGTGCCCTTTTGCCCCGAGACAGGGGATATGAAGCTTTCTTT. It codes for CSALLPRDRGYEAFF.

Ten or more counts support this clonotype. This chain joins TRBV12-3 or TRBV12-4 and TRBJ1-1, with 7 nucleotides matching TRBD1. CDR3 size: 13 residues. V lost 6 bases, J lost 4 bases, and 5 bases stayed unmatched. The CDR3 is CASRVAGGTEAFF. Here the CDR3 DNA reads TGTGCCAGCAGGGTCGCAGGGGGCACTGAAGCTTTCTTT.

About this clonotype: A much more abundant neighbour one base away suggests this may be a read error. This CDR3 is CASSGSGGAYDEQFF. CDR3 nucleotides: TGCGCCAGCAGCGGAAGCGGTGGAGCCTACGATGAGCAGTTCTTC. The rearrangement links TRBV5-1 to TRBJ2-1; possible D gene TRBD2, 5 bases. Germline V CDR1 and CDR2: SGHRS, YFSETQ. This CDR3 spans 15 amino acids.

In this sample, this clonotype turned up once. The junction departs from germline at one end; a sequencing error may be responsible. The rearrangement links TRBV7-6 to TRBJ2-7; 9 positions match TRBD1. The CDR3 is 14 residues long. The germline V gene encodes CDR1 SGHVS and CDR2 FNYEAQ. The CDR3 is CASSYTRTGVEQYF. In DNA form, the CDR3 reads TGCGCCAGCAGCTACACTCGGACAGGGGTCGAGCAGTACTTC. Drawing the rest from reference TRBV7-6 and TRBJ2-7, the complete variable domain is GAGVSQSPRYKVTKRGQDVALRCDPISGHVSLYWYRQALGQGPEFLTYFNYEAQQDKSGLPNDRFSAERPEGSISTLTIQRTEQRDSAMYRCASSYTRTGVEQYFGPGTRLTVT.

This clonotype has a count of ten or more. The chain uses TRBV11-2 and TRBJ2-7; perhaps D is TRBD1 or TRBD2 (5 bases each). V gave up 7 bases and J gave up 2 bases, with 15 bases separating them. Germline-derived CDR1 and CDR2 are SGHAT and FQNNGV. CDR3 length: 14 amino acids. In DNA form, the CDR3 reads TGTGCCAGCACCACGTTCGGGGCTCCCTACGAGCAGTACTTC. This sequence encodes CASTTFGAPYEQYF. The full variable domain, completed using reference TRBV11-2 and TRBJ2-7, is EAGVAQSPRYKIIEKRQSVAFWCNPISGHATLYWYQQILGQGPKLLIQFQNNGVVDDSQLPKDRFSAERLKGVDSTLKIQPAKLEDSAVYLCASTTFGAPYEQYFGPGTRLTVT.

This clonotype was counted many times. The V gene is TRBV11-3, the J gene TRBJ2-5; D is unresolved. Germline V CDR1 and CDR2: SGHNT, YENEEA. With 4 bases removed from V and 5 bases from J, the gap between germline ends came to 17 bases. The CDR3 sequence is 15 residues long. Here the CDR3 reads CASSYGSGQTETQYF. The DNA of the CDR3 is TGTGCCAGCAGCTACGGCTCCGGCCAGACGGAGACCCAGTACTTC.

This clonotype was seen more than once but under ten times. The chain uses TRBV6-2 or TRBV6-3 and TRBJ2-3; no reliable D call. CDR3 length equals 13 residues. Trimming removed 1 base from V and 4 bases from J, with 6 bases in between. Germline lookup yields CDR1 MNHEY and CDR2 SVGEGT. CDR3 coding DNA: TGTGCCAGCAGTTACTTTGCGTCAGATACGCAGTATTTT. As protein: CASSYFASDTQYF.

This clonotype was counted at least ten times. The gene calls are TRBV20-1 and TRBJ2-1, with D possibly TRBD1 on 6 matching bases. The CDR3 is 14 residues long. V shed 3 bases and J shed 2 bases, with 11 bases lying between them. CDR1 and CDR2 from the germline V gene are DFQATT and SNEGSKA (reference sequence). DNA for the CDR3: TGCAGTGCTAGCTCGTGGACAGCCTACAATGAGCAGTTCTTC. Encoded protein: CSASSWTAYNEQFF.